Reported below is one TCR beta chain. This entry comes from a study of blood T cell repertoires in COVID-19. Study information: The cDNA or gDNA used as material had been derived from T cells, B-cell-depleted T cells, or PBMCs.

Method: immunoSEQ multiplex PCR; TCRdb's copy keeps in-frame clones and lacks some. The sample holds 55,000 to 80,000 clones; 65% to 85% are singletons and the top ten take roughly 6%. CDR3 length: 16 residues. V lost 1 base and J lost 2, with 14 bases in between. CDR1 is SGHRS, CDR2 YFSETQ, per germline. The sequence was obtained from a human donor in a cohort sampled during active COVID-19. The rearrangement joins TRBV5-1 to TRBJ2-3; tentative D call: TRBD2 (6 bases). Sequencing was carried out using peripheral blood. The CDR3 loop is CASSLLAGTFTDTQYF. CDR3 bases: TGCGCCAGCAGCTTGCTCGCGGGGACCTTCACAGATACGCAGTATTTT.